Listed here are 29 T cell receptor beta chains from one sample, sequenced in a study of T-cell reconstitution after alpha-beta-depleted transplantation in children. Unique molecular identifiers tagged the TCRbeta library. One entry per CDR3 protein, called by TCRdb with MiXCR from the PCR reads. The table shows under 750,000 distinct CDR3 sequences, with under 25% occurring only once. The specimen was PBMCs, mostly from graft donor cells, collected 360 days after TCRalphabeta/CD19-depleted stem cell transplant. Every receptor here comes from a boy younger than two who had a stem cell transplant for acute myeloid leukemia, so the T cells may come from the graft donor.

This clonotype was counted ten times or more. The gene calls are TRBV12-3 or TRBV12-4 and TRBJ2-7, with D possibly matching TRBD1 (6 bases). The CDR3 spans 11 residues. V lost 3 bases and J lost 7, with 7 bases in between. As DNA, the CDR3 is TGTGCCAGCAGTTTTAGGGGGGAGCAGTACTTC. Its translation is CASSFRGEQYF.

The chain employs TRBV24-1 and TRBJ1-5, with 7 bases fitting TRBD1. V was clipped by 5 bases and J by 7 bases; unmatched bases: 4. CDR1 and CDR2 (germline): KGHDR, SFDVKD. This CDR3 region has 13 residues. In DNA, the CDR3 is TGTGCCACCAGTGCGACAGGGCGGCAGCCCCAGCATTTT. Its protein is CATSATGRQPQHF.

The chain recombines TRBV30 with TRBJ1-5, with D possibly matching TRBD1 (6 bases). Per the germline V gene, CDR1 is GTSNPN and CDR2 is SVGIG (reference sequence). V was cut by 0 bases and J by 5 bases, with 14 bases left in between. The CDR3 consists of 15 residues. DNA for the CDR3: TGTGCCTGGAGTGTAGAAACAGGGCCCGATCAGCCCCAGCATTTT. Translation gives CAWSVETGPDQPQHF.

This clonotype showed up just a few times. The chain recombines TRBV29-1 with TRBJ1-1; D is uncertain. Germline assignment: CDR1 SQVTM and CDR2 ANQGSEA. Trimming shortened V by 4 bases and J by 0 bases, and 9 bases separated the two germline ends. The CDR3 is 13 amino acids. CDR3 sequence reads: CSVVRLMNTEAFF. CDR3 nucleotide sequence: TGCAGCGTTGTCCGCCTTATGAACACTGAAGCTTTCTTT.

V is TRBV20-1 and J is TRBJ1-2; D unclear. V lost 2 bases to trimming and J lost 10 bases, with 8 bases between them. CDR1 is DFQATT and CDR2 is SNEGSKA in the germline V gene (reference sequence). This CDR3 is 10 amino acids long. DNA for the CDR3: TGCAGTGCTAGAATTGGCATCTACACCTTC. This sequence encodes CSARIGIYTF.

The genes are TRBV12-3 or TRBV12-4 and TRBJ2-2; TRBD2 matches at 7 bases. V trimming: 7 bases; J trimming: 3 bases; junction bases outside the gene matches: 8. This CDR3 is built from 15 residues. The CDR3 loop reads CASNPGRVDTGELFF. The CDR3 DNA reads as TGTGCCAGCAACCCGGGGAGGGTGGACACCGGGGAGCTGTTTTTT.

This clonotype was detected only a few times. The chain couples TRBV10-3 to TRBJ2-5; 7 bases line up with TRBD2. This CDR3 is built from 15 residues. The J segment lost 5 bases and the V segment lost 4 bases, leaving 10 bases of the junction unmatched. CDR1 is ENHRY, CDR2 SYGVKD, per germline. In nucleotides, the CDR3 is TGTGCCATCAGTGTCGGAGCGGGGATAACGGAGACCCAGTACTTC. Translated, it gives CAISVGAGITETQYF.

The rearrangement uses TRBV9 and TRBJ2-3; a weak D match, TRBD2 (6 bases). The CDR3 loop spans 16 amino acids. The germline gives CDR1 SGDLS, CDR2 YYNGEE. Between the trimmed V and J ends, which lost 3 bases and 6 bases, there was a span of 20 bases. The CDR3 is CASSERPGLSSDTQYF. CDR3 sequence (DNA): TGTGCCAGCAGCGAACGGCCGGGACTTTCGTCGGATACGCAGTATTTT.

This clonotype turned up a few times. The chain carries TRBV5-5 and TRBJ2-1; TRBD1 might be the D (5 bases). Germline loops: CDR1 SGHKS, CDR2 YYEKEE (reference sequence). The ends were cut back, 4 bases at V and 4 bases at J, with 15 bases in the middle. CDR3 length: 15 amino acids. The DNA of the CDR3 is TGTGCCAGCAGCCCCCAGGCCGGACAATACAATGAGCAGTTCTTC. Amino acids: CASSPQAGQYNEQFF. Full variable domain (outside the CDR3, taken from reference TRBV5-5 and TRBJ2-1): DAGVTQSPTHLIKTRGQQVTLRCSPISGHKSVSWYQQVLGQGPQFIFQYYEKEERGRGNFPDRFSARQFPNYSSELNVNALLLGDSALYLCASSPQAGQYNEQFFGPGTRLTVL.

The rearrangement links TRBV9 to TRBJ2-2; tentatively, D is TRBD2 (6 bases). Germline assignment: CDR1 SGDLS and CDR2 YYNGEE. CDR3 length equals 16 residues. With 4 bases removed from V and 3 bases from J, the gap between germline ends came to 16 bases. The CDR3 sequence is CASSMDYPRDTGELFF. Here the CDR3 DNA reads TGTGCCAGCAGCATGGACTATCCTCGAGACACCGGGGAGCTGTTTTTT.

This clonotype has a handful of counts. V is TRBV4-3 and J is TRBJ2-7; 7 bases align to TRBD1. With 3 bases clipped from V and 4 bases from J, the junction kept 9 bases outside the gene matches. CDR1 is LGHNA, CDR2 YSLEER, per germline. The CDR3 totals 15 residues. CDR3 nucleotides: TGCGCCAGCAGCCAGGAGGACAGGACGGGTTACGAGCAGTACTTC. This codes for CASSQEDRTGYEQYF.

The table lists this clonotype with a few counts. V is TRBV6-5 and J is TRBJ2-3; 7 bases align to TRBD2. After removal of 2 bases from V and 2 bases from J, the junction contained 7 bases not matched to a gene. CDR3 length: 16 residues. Germline V gene data show CDR1 as MNHEY and CDR2 as SVGAGI. Here the CDR3 DNA reads TGTGCCAGCAGTTACCTTCGGACTAGTCCCACAGATACGCAGTATTTT. It yields the protein CASSYLRTSPTDTQYF.

The chain couples TRBV20-1 to TRBJ1-2; 8 bases are shared with TRBD1. The junction had 13 bases not matched to a gene; V was cut back by 3 bases and J by 1 base. The germline V gene encodes CDR1 DFQATT and CDR2 SNEGSKA (reference sequence). The CDR3 runs to 17 residues. The CDR3 DNA sequence: TGCAGTGCTAGGGCAGGGGGCACGTCCCAGTTTAACTATGGCTACACCTTC. Translating it yields CSARAGGTSQFNYGYTF.

The gene calls are TRBV12-3 or TRBV12-4 and TRBJ2-5; D not resolved. V lost 8 bases to trimming and J lost 3 bases, with 10 bases between them. This CDR3 region has 12 residues. The CDR3 loop is CASGQTKETQYF. CDR3 nucleotide sequence: TGTGCCAGCGGCCAGACCAAAGAGACCCAGTACTTC.

This clonotype was counted ten times or more. V is TRBV29-1 and J is TRBJ1-1, with 7 bases fitting TRBD1. V shed 3 bases and J 4 bases; nucleotides not matched to a gene: 5. This CDR3 contains 13 residues. CDR1 and CDR2 from the germline V gene are SQVTM and ANQGSEA. CDR3 bases: TGCAGCGTTGACCCACAGGGGAGCACTGAAGCTTTCTTT. Protein sequence: CSVDPQGSTEAFF.

This clonotype has just a few counts. This chain links TRBV29-1 with TRBJ1-2, with 7 bases that match TRBD1. V shed 3 bases and J 4 bases; nucleotides not matched to a gene: 11. Germline values: CDR1 SQVTM, CDR2 ANQGSEA. There are 15 residues in the CDR3. CDR3 region: CSVEGKTGQSYGYTF. The CDR3 nucleotides are TGCAGCGTTGAGGGGAAAACGGGACAGTCCTATGGCTACACCTTC.

This clonotype was detected ten times or more. This chain uses TRBV9 with TRBJ2-3; D might be TRBD1 or TRBD2, each matching 6 bases. This CDR3 contains 17 residues. Per the germline V gene, CDR1 is SGDLS and CDR2 is YYNGEE. V lost 0 bases, J lost 3 bases, and 17 bases lay in between. CDR3 nucleotide sequence: TGTGCCAGCAGCGTAGTCCCCATGGGGGGCAGGACAGATACGCAGTATTTT. Its protein product is CASSVVPMGGRTDTQYF. The whole variable domain, filled in from reference TRBV9 and TRBJ2-3, reads DSGVTQTPKHLITATGQRVTLRCSPRSGDLSVYWYQQSLDQGLQFLIQYYNGEERAKGNILERFSAQQFPDLHSELNLSSLELGDSALYFCASSVVPMGGRTDTQYFGPGTRLTVL.

This clonotype was counted ten times or more. V is TRBV28 and J is TRBJ1-4, with TRBD1 matching 11 bases. The V gene's germline CDR1 is MDHEN and CDR2 SYDVKM. With 2 bases clipped from V and 0 bases from J, the junction kept 5 bases outside the gene matches. CDR3 length: 18 residues. Written as DNA, the CDR3 is TGTGCCAGCAGTTTAATGGACAGGGGGCTTTCAACTAATGAAAAACTGTTTTTT. It codes for CASSLMDRGLSTNEKLFF. The variable domain in full, with the rest retrieved from reference TRBV28 and TRBJ1-4, is DVKVTQSSRYLVKRTGEKVFLECVQDMDHENMFWYRQDPGLGLRLIYFSYDVKMKEKGDIPEGYSVSREKKERFSLILESASTNQTSMYLCASSLMDRGLSTNEKLFFGSGTQLSVL.

In this sample, this clonotype turned up a few times. The CDR3 bases are TGCAGCGTTGGAAGAAGGACAGGGGTCAACACCGGGGAGCTGTTTTTT. Its protein product is CSVGRRTGVNTGELFF. The chain carries TRBV29-1 and TRBJ2-2, with TRBD1 identical over 9 bases. The CDR3 loop spans 16 amino acids. Germline loops: CDR1 SQVTM, CDR2 ANQGSEA. The J segment lost 2 bases and the V segment lost 4 bases, leaving 8 bases of the junction unmatched.

This clonotype was counted between two and nine times. The V call is TRBV5-1, the J call TRBJ2-1; 11 nucleotides agree with TRBD2. Germline V gives CDR1 SGHRS, CDR2 YFSETQ. The CDR3 runs to 16 residues. The V gene end was trimmed by 4 bases and the J gene end by 4 bases; junction bases not matched to a gene: 7. The CDR3 DNA sequence: TGCGCCAGCAGCGGGACTAGCGGCGGCCCGTACAATGAGCAGTTCTTC. As protein: CASSGTSGGPYNEQFF.

This clonotype was counted between two and nine times. The chain carries TRBV10-3 and TRBJ2-7, with D tentatively TRBD1 or TRBD2 (6 bases each). The CDR3 loop spans 13 amino acids. Germline V lookup: CDR1 ENHRY, CDR2 SYGVKD. Trimming pared 6 bases from V and 0 bases from J, leaving 9 bases between. CDR3: CAIRGGGSYEQYV. The DNA of the CDR3 is TGTGCCATCAGAGGAGGGGGCTCCTACGAGCAGTACGTC.

This sequence joins TRBV11-3 and TRBJ2-3, with 7 positions matching TRBD1. CDR1 is SGHNT, CDR2 YENEEA, per germline. The CDR3 is 17 amino acids. Trimming removed 3 bases from V and 3 bases from J; junction bases left unmatched: 12. DNA of the CDR3: TGTGCCAGCAGCTTGGGCGAAGACAGGGAAGGAACAGATACGCAGTATTTT. Amino acids: CASSLGEDREGTDTQYF.

The table lists this clonotype with a few counts. The chain is built from TRBV23-1 and TRBJ2-7, with D possibly being TRBD2 (6 bases). TRBV23-1 is assigned to the ORF class and has an uncertain function. Trimming left V 3 bases short and J 0 bases short, with 6 bases between. This CDR3 has 13 residues. This CDR3 is CASSQDYSYEQYF. As DNA, the CDR3 is TGCGCCAGCAGTCAGGACTACTCCTACGAGCAGTACTTC.

The chain recombines TRBV4-3 with TRBJ2-7; D is possibly TRBD1 (6 bases). The ends were cut back, 5 bases at V and 4 bases at J, with 15 bases in the middle. This CDR3 has 14 amino acids. CDR1 and CDR2 (germline): LGHNA, YSLEER. In DNA form, the CDR3 reads TGCGCCAGCAGCTTCGACAGGATTGAGTACGAGCAGTACTTC. Protein sequence: CASSFDRIEYEQYF.

This chain uses TRBV7-2 with TRBJ2-5; the match to TRBD2 covers 7 bases. The junction had 7 bases not matched to a gene; V was cut back by 6 bases and J by 0 bases. The CDR3 totals 15 residues. CDR1 SGHTA and CDR2 FQGNSA come from the germline V gene. DNA of the CDR3: TGTGCCAGCAGATGGGGGGGTTTGTACCAAGAGACCCAGTACTTC. It yields the protein CASRWGGLYQETQYF.

The chain uses TRBV2 and TRBJ1-1; D gene unclear. The CDR3 is 16 amino acids. Germline V CDR1 and CDR2: SNHLY, FYNNEI. Trimming removed 7 bases from V and 1 base from J, with 19 bases in between. CDR3 nucleotides: TGTGCCAGCAATTGGCTGAACCCTTATAAGAACACTGAAGCTTTCTTT. It is translated as CASNWLNPYKNTEAFF.

The chain couples TRBV5-1 to TRBJ2-1; TRBD1 agrees at 11 bases. CDR3 size: 18 residues. Trimming cost V 0 bases and J 4 bases; bases outside gene matches: 9. Germline V gene sequence: CDR1 SGHRS, CDR2 YFSETQ. In DNA form, the CDR3 reads TGCGCCAGCAGCTTGGGGACCCGTGGGACAGGGGGTTACAATGAGCAGTTCTTC. Its translation is CASSLGTRGTGGYNEQFF.

V and J are TRBV20-1 and TRBJ2-5, with 7 bases identical to TRBD2. Losses at the gene ends were 3 bases for V and 4 bases for J; bases not matched to a gene: 8. The CDR3 has 14 amino acids. The germline V gene has CDR1 DFQATT and CDR2 SNEGSKA (reference sequence). In DNA form, the CDR3 reads TGCAGTGCTAGCGGGCGGGGGTTTATAGAGACCCAGTACTTC. Residues: CSASGRGFIETQYF.

The chain has TRBV20-1 and TRBJ2-1, with TRBD2 matching 15 bases. This CDR3 contains 16 residues. V gave up 5 bases and J gave up 10 bases; unmatched junction bases: 12. The germline gives CDR1 DFQATT, CDR2 SNEGSKA (reference sequence). Written as DNA, the CDR3 is TGCAGTGCTGGGGGTGGACTAGCGGGGGGGCAGTGGGAGCAGTTCTTC. Its translation is CSAGGGLAGGQWEQFF.